The clone carrying this T cell receptor (beta chain) was counted only a few times. The antigen is unknown. J gave up 4 bases and V 7 bases, and 6 bases lay outside the gene matches. CDR1 and CDR2 (germline): SNHLY, FYNNEI. This CDR3 region has 15 residues. Once obtained from cultured CD4+ T cells, the DNA was sequenced using the Oncomine TCR Beta short-read assay. TCRdb ran MiXCR on the PCR reads and lists one entry per CDR3 protein. The profile covers several thousand distinct CDR3 sequences, with about a third appearing a single time and 25% taken by the ten largest. This sample was taken from a study of vaccination and CD4 T cells after COVID-19. Study summary: Cells were stimulated with overlapping spike peptide pools from SARS-CoV-2, HCoV-NL63, HCoV-OC43 and HCoV-229E.

The treatment denotes: roughly 11-day PBMC culture with coronavirus spike peptide pools or control peptides (ViraFEST assay). Pre-COVID-19 pandemic sampling (2011-2018) yielded the unexposed donor's CD4+ T cells. What was sequenced was CD4+ T cells from blood, cultured in vitro. The rearrangement uses TRBV2 and TRBJ1-6; 8 bases fit TRBD1. This receptor was identified in a human donor in good health. Written as DNA, the CDR3 is TGTGCCAGCATTCCTACAGGGGGTTATAATTCACCCCTCCACTTT. Its protein product is CASIPTGGYNSPLHF. Based on the CDR3 plus reference TRBV2 and TRBJ1-6, the full variable domain is EPEVTQTPSHQVTQMGQEVILRCVPISNHLYFYWYRQILGQKVEFLVSFYNNEISEKSEIFDDQFSVERPDGSNFTLKIRSTKLEDSAMYFCASIPTGGYNSPLHFGNGTRLTVT.